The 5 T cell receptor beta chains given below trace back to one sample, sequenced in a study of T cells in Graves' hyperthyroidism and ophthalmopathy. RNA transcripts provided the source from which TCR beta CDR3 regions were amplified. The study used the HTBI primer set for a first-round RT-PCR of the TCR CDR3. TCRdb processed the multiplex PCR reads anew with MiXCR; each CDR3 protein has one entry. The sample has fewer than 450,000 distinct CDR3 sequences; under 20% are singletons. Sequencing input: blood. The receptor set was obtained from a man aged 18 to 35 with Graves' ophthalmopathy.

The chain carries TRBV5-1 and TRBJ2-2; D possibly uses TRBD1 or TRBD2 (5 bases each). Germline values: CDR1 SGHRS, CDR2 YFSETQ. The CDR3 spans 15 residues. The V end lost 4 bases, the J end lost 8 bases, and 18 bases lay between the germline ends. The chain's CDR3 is CASSPGTQTGGELFF. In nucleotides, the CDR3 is TGCGCCAGCAGCCCCGGGACCCAAACTGGAGGGGAGCTGTTTTTT.

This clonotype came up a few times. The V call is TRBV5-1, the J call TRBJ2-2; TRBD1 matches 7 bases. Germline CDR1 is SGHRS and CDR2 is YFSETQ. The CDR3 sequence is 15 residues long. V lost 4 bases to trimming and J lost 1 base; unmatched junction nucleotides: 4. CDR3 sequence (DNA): TGCGCCAGCAGCGAGGGACAGCAGAACACCGGGGAGCTGTTTTTT. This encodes CASSEGQQNTGELFF.

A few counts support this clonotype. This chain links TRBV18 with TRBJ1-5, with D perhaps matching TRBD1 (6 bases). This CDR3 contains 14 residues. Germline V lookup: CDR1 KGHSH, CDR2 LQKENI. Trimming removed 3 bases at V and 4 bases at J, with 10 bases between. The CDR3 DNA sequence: TGTGCCAGCTCACCCTGGGGGGCTAATCAGCCCCAGCATTTT. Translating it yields CASSPWGANQPQHF.

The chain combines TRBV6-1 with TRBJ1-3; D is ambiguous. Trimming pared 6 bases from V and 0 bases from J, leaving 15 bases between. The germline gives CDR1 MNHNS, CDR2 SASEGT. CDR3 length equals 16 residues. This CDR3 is CASRERASISGNTIYF. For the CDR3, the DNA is TGTGCCAGCAGAGAAAGGGCTTCAATCTCTGGAAACACCATATATTTT.

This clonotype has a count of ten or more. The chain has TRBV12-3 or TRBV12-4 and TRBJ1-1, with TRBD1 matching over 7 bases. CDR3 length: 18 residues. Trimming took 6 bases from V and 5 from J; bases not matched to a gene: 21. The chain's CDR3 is CASRKWPVRQGAGTEAFF. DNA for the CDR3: TGTGCCAGCAGGAAATGGCCGGTGAGACAGGGAGCAGGAACTGAAGCTTTCTTT.